A selection of T cell receptor beta chains follows, all from one sample in a study of cytomegalovirus exposure and HLA in healthy donors. Profiled with immunoSEQ multiplex PCR; TCRdb holds only in-frame clones, not every one. The profile shows about 160,000 clones, about four fifths of them singletons. Source material: PBMCs. All receptors derive from a male donor in good health and CMV-seronegative. Both conserved end residues are part of each CDR3. The D gene is left open where the match is weak. Size values are once, few and many counts, or a class for expanded clones, and some rows have none.

abundance,j_gene,d_gene,v_gene,CDR3nt,CDR3aa
-,TRBJ2-1,TRBD2,TRBV19,TGTGCCAGTACCAATAGCGGGAGGGCCCGAAATGAGCAGTTCTTC,CASTNSGRARNEQFF
-,TRBJ2-7,-,TRBV5-1,TGCGCCAGCAGCTTAGTAAACAGGGACGAGCAGTACTTC,CASSLVNRDEQYF
few,TRBJ1-5,-,TRBV7-9,TGTGCCAGCAGCCACACAGGGATTGATCAGCCCCAGCATTTT,CASSHTGIDQPQHF
few,TRBJ1-1,-,TRBV6-5,TGTGCCAGCAGTCCACAAGTTCGCCCTGAAGCTTTCTTT,CASSPQVRPEAFF
-,TRBJ1-2,-,TRBV6-6,TGTGCCAGCAGTTACCAATTGGAAGGCAGGAACTATGGCTACACCTTC,CASSYQLEGRNYGYTF
-,TRBJ1-1,-,TRBV6-6,TGTGCCAGCAGTTACTTACGAGGGATAGACACTGAAGCTTTCTTT,CASSYLRGIDTEAFF
-,TRBJ1-2,TRBD1,TRBV18,TGTGCCAGTGGTAAGGGGACAGGGTCGAATGGCTACACCTTC,CASGKGTGSNGYTF
-,TRBJ2-2,-,TRBV19,TGTGCCAGTAGTAACACGGGAGCGCACACCGGGGAGCTGTTTTTT,CASSNTGAHTGELFF
once,TRBJ1-2,-,TRBV7-8,TGTGCCAGCAGACGCGATGACAGGATTGGGAAGTATGGCTACACCTTC,CASRRDDRIGKYGYTF
-,TRBJ1-1,TRBD1,TRBV5-5,TGTGCCAGCAGCAAGGACAGGCCAGCTGAAGCTTTCTTT,CASSKDRPAEAFF
-,TRBJ2-5,-,TRBV6-1,TGTGCCAGCAGTGAACCCCGCACAGGTCAAGAGACCCAGTACTTC,CASSEPRTGQETQYF
once,TRBJ2-3,-,TRBV6-5,TGTGCCAGCAGACTCCGGAGGGCCCTCGGAGATACGCAGTATTTT,CASRLRRALGDTQYF
-,TRBJ2-7,-,TRBV19,TGTGCCAGTAGTATAGGAACAGGGAACTACGAGCAGTACTTC,CASSIGTGNYEQYF
once,TRBJ2-3,TRBD2,TRBV7-6,TGTGCCAGCAGCTCTAGGACTAGCGGGACAGATACGCAGTATTTT,CASSSRTSGTDTQYF
-,TRBJ1-2,-,TRBV18,TGTGCCAGCTCACCTTACACTAGCTTGACCCCCTATGGCTACACCTTC,CASSPYTSLTPYGYTF
-,TRBJ1-1,-,TRBV7-2,TGTGCCAGCAGCGTCAAGCGAGGGAACACTGAAGCTTTCTTT,CASSVKRGNTEAFF
-,TRBJ2-3,TRBD1,TRBV27,TGTGCCAGCAACAACGTCCCCTCAGGGGGTTATACGCAGTATTTT,CASNNVPSGGYTQYF
-,TRBJ2-7,TRBD1,TRBV27,TGTGCCAGCAGTTCTACCCGGGACAGCCGAAAGTACTTC,CASSSTRDSRKYF
-,TRBJ2-5,TRBD2,TRBV11-2,TGTGCCAGCAGCTCCCGGGGGGAGGCGGGAGAGACCCAGTACTTC,CASSSRGEAGETQYF
-,TRBJ2-7,TRBD1,TRBV7-8,TGTGCCAGCAGCTTAGACCCCGGGACAGGGGATTTGGAGCAGTACTTC,CASSLDPGTGDLEQYF
-,TRBJ2-7,-,TRBV4-1,TGCGCCAGCAGTCACGGAGTCAACTACGAGCAGTACTTC,CASSHGVNYEQYF
-,TRBJ1-1,TRBD1,TRBV7-7,TGTGCCAGCAGCGATGGACAGGGCCGGGCTTTCTTT,CASSDGQGRAFF
-,TRBJ2-7,-,TRBV28,TGTGCCAGCAGTTTATGGAACCTACAATACCTACGCCTGAGGTACGAGCAGTACTTC,CASSLWNLQYLRLRYEQYF
-,TRBJ1-2,-,TRBV18,TGTGCCAGCTCACCGGCAGGGATTGGCTATGGCTACACCTTC,CASSPAGIGYGYTF
-,TRBJ2-7,TRBD1,TRBV15,TGTGCCACCAGCAGAGATATAAGTAGGGGACAGGGTTCCTACGAGCAGTACTTC,CATSRDISRGQGSYEQYF
few,TRBJ1-2,-,TRBV11-2,TGTGCCAGCAGCTTAACGCCAGAAGAAGCTAACTATGGCTACACCTTC,CASSLTPEEANYGYTF